This T cell receptor (beta chain) was documented in a study of T-cell memory formation after mild COVID-19. TCRdb reprocessed the 5' RACE reads with MiXCR, giving one entry per CDR3 protein. The sample has some 410,000 distinct CDR3 sequences, around 22% seen once. The length of the CDR3 is 13 residues. The trim removed 3 bases at V and 6 bases at J, leaving 5 bases unmatched. Germline V gene sequence: CDR1 LGHNA, CDR2 YSLEER. Sequencing was carried out using PBMCs or a T cell subset sorted from them (not recorded which). The TCR was taken from an adult woman who had mild COVID-19 (a few samples of this study predate the infection). Cell type and time point are not known. This chain links TRBV4-3 with TRBJ2-7, with 7 bases fitting TRBD1. The CDR3 here is CASSHDRAGEQYF. CDR3 sequence (DNA): TGCGCCAGCAGCCATGACAGGGCGGGCGAGCAGTACTTC.